One T cell receptor beta chain is described in this entry. Its specificity is not known. 13 Jbeta primers and 60 Vbeta primers were used for the PCR. TCRdb's copy holds only in-frame clones and misses some; the assay was immunoSEQ multiplex PCR. This sample has approximately 120,000 clones, with more than 80% found just once. The sample is drawn from a study of cytomegalovirus exposure and HLA in healthy donors. Points from the study as a whole: As a later analysis showed, a missense DCLRE1C variant was linked to trimming of TCR beta V- and J-genes. In a later analysis, HLA-associated TCR beta chains were more clonally expanded than equally common others. Most TCR sequences were seen very rarely across donors, but some public TCRs occurred in many.

Germline V gives CDR1 SGHNT, CDR2 YYREEE (reference sequence). V trimming: 1 base; J trimming: 2 bases; junction bases outside the gene matches: 7. The CDR3 spans 18 residues. The sample was PBMCs. This sequence joins TRBV5-4 and TRBJ2-1; 12 bases align to TRBD2. The clonotype originates from a woman aged 25 to 45 in good health and CMV-seropositive. CDR3 residues: CASSLRLAGGWTYNEQFF. CDR3 DNA sequence: TGTGCCAGCAGCTTGAGGCTAGCGGGGGGGTGGACCTACAATGAGCAGTTCTTC.